This TCR beta chain was obtained from a study of regulatory T cells in long-lasting Graves disease (dated by TCRdb to the early 2020s). Regarding the research as a whole: Persistent Graves' disease was defined as antithyroid drug treatment for over 5 years with persistently positive TSH receptor autoantibodies. Persistent Graves' disease patients were compared with newly diagnosed Graves' disease patients by peripheral blood TCR sequencing and RNA sequencing. The study was conducted in China and was registered as a clinical trial. A total of around 35 samples underwent TCR sequencing, from around 13 patients with persistent Graves' disease and roughly 20 patients with newly diagnosed Graves' disease. Persistent Graves' disease patients in the clinical cohort had taken antithyroid drugs for approximately ten years on average.

At the junction V is shortened by 6 bases and J by 2 bases; bases outside the gene matches: 4. Via the germline V gene, CDR1 is SNHLY and CDR2 FYNNEI. The CDR3 measures 14 amino acids from cysteine to phenylalanine. The CDR3 DNA has 42 bases and is translated from base 1. The time point label for this specimen denotes: persistent/refractory GD, antithyroid drugs over 5 years with positive TRAb. For both TCR sequencing and RNA sequencing, RNA was extracted from PBMCs using TRIzol. The diagnosis of Graves' disease followed American Thyroid Association guidelines. Patients for the study were recruited at an endocrinology department in Xi'an, China. From each patient, approximately 9 milliliters of peripheral blood was collected into an EDTA anticoagulant tube. PBMCs were isolated by Ficoll Paque Plus density gradient separation without further T cell sorting. An Agilent 2100 Bioanalyzer and agarose gel were used to assess RNA quality, and a NanoDrop 2000 was used to measure RNA concentration.

Overall study outcomes, separate from this receptor: Patients with persistent disease shared more public clonotypes (around 3,000) than newly diagnosed patients did (around 980). Compared with newly diagnosed patients, persistent Graves' disease patients had lower TCR Shannon entropy and fewer highly expanded clones, which suggests clonal expansion. TRBV28, TRBJ1-2 and TRBJ2-5 were preferentially used in persistent disease, while TRBV20-1 and TRBJ2-1 were favored in newly diagnosed disease. The small sample size was acknowledged by the authors as a limitation that may reduce accuracy. Peripheral blood alone was examined, since thyroid tissue, which constituted the primary lesion, could not be accessed. Only the TCR beta chain was sequenced and analyzed.

The receptor library was made with multiplex PCR. The sequencing machine was an Illumina HiSeq 4000. CDR3 regions were amplified by Arm-PCR with iRepertoire HTBI primers to construct TCR beta libraries. Gel purification was performed on PCR products prior to sequencing. From the authors' description of their analysis: Gene usage analysis of CDR3 amino acid clonotypes used the roughly 60 TRBV and 12 to 15 TRBJ segments found across samples. COPE and FqMerger were used to merge the filtered high-quality paired reads into contigs. BLAST was used to align contigs to the IMGT TRBV, TRBD and TRBJ reference genes, and CDR3 was defined following IMGT. Any clonotype with a frequency above 0.1% was counted as a highly expanded clone. Repertoire diversity was measured by Shannon entropy, and V-J evenness by the Gini coefficient. A clonotype was considered public if more than one individual shared it. TCRdb reworked the public reads: Q25 trimming with fastp, MiXCR clone assembly, productive beta chains retained. Rows are unified per CDR3 protein, each entry keeping the most common DNA and genes. None of the V and J calls come from the authors' own analysis; TCRdb made them. In all, the sample holds 400,000 to 500,000 distinct CDR3 sequences, and under 25% of those were seen once. The ten biggest clones cover under 15% of the sample.

Of note for this clonotype: The antigen it binds to is not known. Per-base quality was not reported, and no clone a single base away is much larger than it.

The chain was built from TRBV2 and TRBJ2-1; 7 junctional bases match TRBD1. The specimen comprised peripheral blood mononuclear cells (PBMCs), sampled when the disease was refractory, from a patient treated with antithyroid drugs. The receptor comes from a female donor with Graves disease. At the DNA level, the sequence is TGTGCCAGCAGATTAGGGGGCCCCTACAATGAGCAGTTCTTC. Its protein product is CASRLGGPYNEQFF.